The 7 T cell receptor beta chains below were found in one sample sequenced in a study of memory CD4+ T cells and cytomegalovirus serostatus. Sequencing was performed with immunoSEQ multiplex PCR; in TCRdb, only in-frame clones are kept and a portion is missing. The table lists over 65,000 clones, 78% of them singletons. The sort gate was single viable CD3+CD4+CD8-CD45RO+ cells for memory CD4+ T cells. The source material was memory CD4+ T cells from blood. These receptor sequences come from an adult in good health and CMV-seropositive.

The rearrangement links TRBV6-1 to TRBJ2-1; D is perhaps TRBD2 (5 bases). The CDR3 totals 12 residues. Germline CDR1 MNHNS, CDR2 SASEGT. Trimming shortened V by 4 bases and J by 9 bases, and 10 bases separated the two germline ends. CDR3 residues: CASSADWGEQFF. The CDR3 DNA reads TGTGCCAGCAGTGCGGACTGGGGTGAGCAGTTCTTC.

V gene TRBV5-4 combines with J gene TRBJ2-5; D is possibly TRBD1 (6 bases). The ends were cut back, 4 bases at V and 2 bases at J, with 9 bases in the middle. The CDR3 spans 13 residues. Germline V gives CDR1 SGHNT, CDR2 YYREEE (reference sequence). CDR3 coding DNA: TGTGCCAGCAGCCTAAGGGGGCAAGAGACCCAGTACTTC. Amino acid sequence: CASSLRGQETQYF.

This clone appeared a single time. This rearrangement joins TRBV4-1 to TRBJ2-2, with D perhaps TRBD1 (6 bases). From germline, CDR1 is MGHRA and CDR2 YSYEKL. V lost 0 bases to trimming and J lost 4 bases, with 9 bases between them. The CDR3 is made up of 15 amino acids. CDR3: CASSQDQGSTGELFF. The CDR3 DNA reads as TGCGCCAGCAGCCAAGATCAGGGGTCCACCGGGGAGCTGTTTTTT.

The J gene is TRBJ1-1, the V gene TRBV7-9, with 7 bases that match TRBD1. There are 15 residues in the CDR3. Trimming removed 5 bases from V and 1 base from J; junction bases left unmatched: 7. Germline loops: CDR1 SEHNR, CDR2 FQNEAQ (reference sequence). DNA of the CDR3: TGTGCCAGCAGCCCTCCTAGGGGGCAGAACACTGAAGCTTTCTTT. This translates into CASSPPRGQNTEAFF.

The rearrangement uses TRBV7-2 and TRBJ1-5; perhaps TRBD1 as D (5 bases). V was cut by 5 bases and J by 6 bases, with 11 bases left in between. Germline V gives CDR1 SGHTA, CDR2 FQGNSA. The CDR3 length is 13 residues. The CDR3 loop is CASSPGTLQPQHF. The CDR3 nucleotides read TGTGCCAGCAGCCCAGGGACCCTTCAGCCCCAGCATTTT. Filled out from reference TRBV7-2 and TRBJ1-5, the complete variable domain reads GAGVSQSPSNKVTEKGKDVELRCDPISGHTALYWYRQSLGQGLEFLIYFQGNSAPDKSGLPSDRFSAERTGGSVSTLTIQRTQQEDSAVYLCASSPGTLQPQHFGDGTRLSIL.

The chain recombines TRBV5-5 with TRBJ1-4; 7 bases are a match to TRBD1. The CDR3 runs to 18 residues. Trimming at V came to 3 bases and at J to 0 bases, leaving 11 bases not matched to a gene. Per the germline V gene, CDR1 is SGHKS and CDR2 is YYEKEE (reference sequence). CDR3 sequence (DNA): TGTGCCAGCAGCTCATATCGAGGGGGCCGGACAACTAATGAAAAACTGTTTTTT. It translates to CASSSYRGGRTTNEKLFF.

This sequence joins TRBV25-1 and TRBJ2-3; the D gene is possibly TRBD1 (7 bases). Trimming removed 8 bases at V and 6 bases at J, with 12 bases between. Germline loops: CDR1 MGHDK, CDR2 SYGVNS. This CDR3 contains 12 residues. In nucleotides, the CDR3 is TGTGCCAGCGGGGACAGCGGGGATACGCAGTATTTT. It codes for CASGDSGDTQYF.